This TCR beta chain is drawn from a study of OX40 agonist ivuxolimab in advanced cancers. Study details: The treatment was a fully human IgG2 OX40 agonist, ivuxolimab. Earlier treatment with anti-PD-1, anti-PD-L1 or anti-CTLA-4 was permitted, and 30% to 40% had received some. Overall study results and limits: CD8+ T cells were the subset that, on average, had more expanded clones than CD4+.

Germline CDR1 SGDLS, CDR2 YYNGEE. The CDR3 totals 16 residues. V was clipped by 6 bases and J by 2 bases, with 19 bases between them. Points on this clone: Its antigen is currently unknown.

This table comes from immunoSEQ multiplex PCR, and its TCRdb copy is limited to in-frame clones, with some not included. This sample has tens of thousands of clones, with around 86% found just once. This chain links TRBV9 with TRBJ2-3; tentatively, D is TRBD2 (6 bases). The source is an adult with an advanced solid tumor such as melanoma, head and neck, liver or kidney cancer. The specimen was CD4+ or CD8+ T cells sorted from blood, collected in a trial of the OX40 agonist ivuxolimab. CDR3 loop: CASNHPGTSTTDTQYF. CDR3 coding DNA: TGTGCCAGCAACCACCCAGGGACTTCTACCACAGATACGCAGTATTTT.